The 15 T cell receptor beta chains below all came from one sample that was sequenced in a study of cytomegalovirus exposure and HLA in healthy donors. The primer mix had 60 Vbeta and 13 Jbeta primers. The data were produced by immunoSEQ multiplex PCR, yet TCRdb's version contains in-frame clones alone and is incomplete. This sample has over 100,000 clones; about 72% occur once, and the top ten carry about 1.5%. Sequenced: PBMCs. These receptors all come from a female donor in good health and CMV-seronegative.

This clone appeared a single time. CDR3 region: CASSWIQDGWNSPLHF. CDR3 in DNA: TGCGCCAGCAGCTGGATACAGGATGGCTGGAATTCACCCCTCCACTTT. This sequence joins TRBV5-1 and TRBJ1-6; perhaps TRBD1 as D (5 bases). The CDR3 covers 16 residues. The germline V gene has CDR1 SGHRS and CDR2 YFSETQ. V was trimmed by 3 bases and J by 7 bases, leaving 17 bases between them.

The sample holds a few counts of this clone. The chain links TRBV28 to TRBJ1-1, with D unclear. Trimming took 3 bases from V and 2 from J, leaving 7 bases between them. Per germline, CDR1 MDHEN and CDR2 SYDVKM. This CDR3 is built from 13 residues. CDR3 sequence: CASSFPPNTEAFF. As DNA, the CDR3 is TGTGCCAGCAGTTTTCCCCCAAACACTGAAGCTTTCTTT.

The J gene is TRBJ1-5, the V gene TRBV19; D is perhaps TRBD1 (6 bases). This CDR3 comprises 13 residues. Germline V gene sequence: CDR1 LNHDA, CDR2 SQIVND (reference sequence). Trimming shortened V by 7 bases and J by 7 bases, and 14 bases separated the two germline ends. CDR3 nucleotide sequence: TGTGCCAGTACCGACAGGAGTAGGCAGCCCCAGCATTTT. Translated, it gives CASTDRSRQPQHF.

This clone showed up just once. V gene TRBV11-2 combines with J gene TRBJ1-2, with 9 bases lining up with TRBD1. The CDR3 is made up of 14 amino acids. Germline loops: CDR1 SGHAT, CDR2 FQNNGV. The J segment lost 6 bases and the V segment lost 3 bases, leaving 5 bases of the junction unmatched. For the CDR3, the DNA is TGTGCCAGCAGCTTTCGACAGGGGGGTCATGGCTACACCTTC. Protein product: CASSFRQGGHGYTF.

The rearrangement joins TRBV2 to TRBJ2-2; TRBD1 aligns across 8 bases. There are 16 residues in the CDR3. Germline CDR1 reads SNHLY; CDR2 reads FYNNEI. Trimming cost V 2 bases and J 5 bases; bases outside gene matches: 7. For the CDR3, the DNA is TGTGCCAGCAGTGAAATGGCAGGGGGCAGTACCGGGGAGCTGTTTTTT. Translated, it gives CASSEMAGGSTGELFF.

V and J are TRBV7-6 and TRBJ2-3; weak D call: TRBD2 (6 bases). In germline, CDR1 is SGHVS, CDR2 FNYEAQ. This CDR3 has 15 amino acids. V was clipped by 5 bases and J by 0 bases, with 12 bases between them. CDR3 coding DNA: TGTGCCAGCAGCCGCGCGGGAACTAGCACAGATACGCAGTATTTT. It encodes CASSRAGTSTDTQYF.

The gene calls are TRBV11-1 and TRBJ1-1; D uncertain. The V gene lost 4 bases and the J gene lost 5 bases, with 11 bases spanning the gap. Looked up from germline, CDR1 is SGHAT and CDR2 is FQDESV (reference sequence). The CDR3 length is 13 residues. CDR3 in amino acids: CASSSAGGTEAFF. The DNA for the CDR3 is TGTGCCAGCAGCTCCGCAGGAGGAACTGAAGCTTTCTTT.

This chain connects TRBV11-3 to TRBJ2-7; D possibly corresponds to TRBD2 (5 bases). CDR1 is SGHNT and CDR2 is YENEEA in the germline V gene. CDR3 length: 12 amino acids. Trimming cost V 6 bases and J 12 bases, with 18 bases left between them. The CDR3 loop is CASRLRGLGLYF. CDR3 bases: TGTGCCAGCAGACTCCGGGGTTTGGGTCTGTACTTC.

This clone was detected only a few times. The chain employs TRBV5-6 and TRBJ1-1, with 10 positions matching TRBD1. Germline V gene lookup returns CDR1 SGHDT and CDR2 YYEEEE. V lost 6 bases and J lost 6; bases outside the gene matches: 8. CDR3 length: 14 residues. CDR3 coding DNA: TGTGCCAGCACCCCGACAGGGGGCAACGCTGAAGCTTTCTTT. Translated: CASTPTGGNAEAFF.

The J gene is TRBJ2-1, the V gene TRBV6-5; no clear D. Germline lookup yields CDR1 MNHEY and CDR2 SVGAGI. This CDR3 is 13 amino acids long. V lost 7 bases, J lost 0 bases, and 7 bases lay in between. The CDR3 protein is CASTASSYNEQFF. DNA for the CDR3: TGTGCCAGCACAGCTAGCTCCTACAATGAGCAGTTCTTC.

V usage is TRBV7-9 and J usage is TRBJ1-1; a weak D match, TRBD1 (6 bases). Germline-derived CDR1 and CDR2 are SEHNR and FQNEAQ (reference sequence). This CDR3 contains 14 residues. The V gene lost 7 bases and the J gene lost 5 bases, with 17 bases spanning the gap. CDR3 sequence: CASILLGGETEAFF. The CDR3 DNA reads TGTGCCAGCATCCTTTTAGGGGGTGAAACTGAAGCTTTCTTT.

The genes are TRBV27 and TRBJ2-2, with D perhaps TRBD2 (5 bases). Germline-derived CDR1 and CDR2 are MNHEY and SMNVEV (reference sequence). The V end lost 5 bases, the J end lost 5 bases, and 12 bases lay between the germline ends. This CDR3 has 14 amino acids. In DNA form, the CDR3 reads TGTGCCAGCAGTCCACGGGGAGCGACCGGGGAGCTGTTTTTT. It yields the protein CASSPRGATGELFF.

The V gene is TRBV5-1, the J gene TRBJ2-5; 9 positions match TRBD1. The germline gives CDR1 SGHRS, CDR2 YFSETQ. This CDR3 spans 15 amino acids. Unmatched junction bases numbered 6, after V lost 2 bases and J lost 4 bases. This CDR3 reads CASSFRDRDGETQYF. The CDR3 DNA follows: TGCGCCAGCAGCTTCCGGGACAGGGATGGAGAGACCCAGTACTTC. Full variable domain (outside the CDR3, taken from reference TRBV5-1 and TRBJ2-5): KAGVTQTPRYLIKTRGQQVTLSCSPISGHRSVSWYQQTPGQGLQFLFEYFSETQRNKGNFPGRFSGRQFSNSRSEMNVSTLELGDSALYLCASSFRDRDGETQYFGPGTRLLVL.

The chain links TRBV9 to TRBJ1-4, with D uncertain. CDR1 and CDR2 (germline): SGDLS, YYNGEE. The CDR3 contains 15 residues. The V gene lost 3 bases and the J gene lost 7 bases, with 16 bases spanning the gap. The DNA for the CDR3 is TGTGCCAGCAGCGACTCCACGACAAAAGGTGAAAAACTGTTTTTT. Its translation: CASSDSTTKGEKLFF.

This chain connects TRBV18 to TRBJ2-1, with 12 positions matching TRBD2. Germline trimming cut 6 bases from V and 7 bases from J; bases unmatched to any gene: 7. CDR1 and CDR2 (germline): KGHSH, LQKENI. CDR3 size: 15 residues. The DNA for the CDR3 is TGTGCCAGCTCGCCGCTAGCGGGAGGGAGAAATGAGCAGTTCTTC. Its translation is CASSPLAGGRNEQFF.